This T cell receptor beta chain was sequenced in a study of blood T cell repertoires in COVID-19. TCRdb's copy holds only in-frame clones and misses some; the assay was immunoSEQ multiplex PCR. The sample lists about 50,000 clones; 86% were seen once. This CDR3 region has 19 residues. After removal of 3 bases from V and 2 bases from J, the junction contained 13 bases not matched to a gene. Germline lookup yields CDR1 MNHEY and CDR2 SMNVEV (reference sequence). Source material: peripheral blood. This clonotype was sampled from a woman aged 80 or older with COVID-19, enrolled during active disease. This chain connects TRBV27 to TRBJ1-5; the match to TRBD1 covers 10 bases. CDR3 sequence: CASSFGLGQGRGGNQPQHF. The CDR3 DNA follows: TGTGCCAGCAGTTTTGGGCTGGGACAGGGGAGGGGTGGCAATCAGCCCCAGCATTTT.